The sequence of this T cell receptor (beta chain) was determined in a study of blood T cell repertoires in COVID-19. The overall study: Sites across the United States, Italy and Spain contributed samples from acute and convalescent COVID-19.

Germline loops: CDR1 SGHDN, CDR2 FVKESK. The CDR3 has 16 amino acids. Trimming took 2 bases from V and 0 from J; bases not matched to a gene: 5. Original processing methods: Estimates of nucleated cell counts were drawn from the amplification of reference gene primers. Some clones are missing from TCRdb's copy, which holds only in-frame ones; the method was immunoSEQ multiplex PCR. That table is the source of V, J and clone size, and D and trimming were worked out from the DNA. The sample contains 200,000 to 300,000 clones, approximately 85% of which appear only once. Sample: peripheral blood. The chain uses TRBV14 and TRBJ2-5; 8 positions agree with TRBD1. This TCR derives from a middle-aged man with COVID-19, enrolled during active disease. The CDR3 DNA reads TGTGCCAGCAGCCAAATAGACAGGGGATACCAAGAGACCCAGTACTTC. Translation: CASSQIDRGYQETQYF.